This TCR beta chain was captured in a study of cytomegalovirus exposure and HLA in healthy donors. PCR involved 60 Vbeta and 13 Jbeta primers. TCRdb's table, derived via immunoSEQ multiplex PCR, lists solely in-frame clones and lacks some. Of fewer than 100,000 clones listed, 78% are singletons. Only one count was recorded for this clone. Sequenced input: PBMCs. This sequence was found in a woman in her thirties or forties in good health and CMV-seropositive.

The DNA of the CDR3 is TGTGCCAGCAGCTTAAGCGGAGATAATTACGAGCAGTACTTC. Translated, it gives CASSLSGDNYEQYF. The genes are TRBV11-2 and TRBJ2-7, with D perhaps matching TRBD2 (5 bases). The CDR3 is made up of 14 amino acids. V was shortened by 2 bases and J by 4 bases, with 12 bases between the two germline ends. In germline, CDR1 is SGHAT, CDR2 FQNNGV.